This T cell receptor beta chain was found in a study of PD-1 blockade in classical Hodgkin lymphoma. This CDR3 is 13 amino acids long. Trimming pared 2 bases from V and 5 bases from J, leaving 6 bases between. Germline V lookup: CDR1 SGHAT, CDR2 FQNNGV. The method was immunoSEQ multiplex PCR; TCRdb's version includes in-frame clones alone and lacks a portion of them. The repertoire includes about 22,000 clones, over 70% of them detected once, and approximately 18% sits in the top ten. This clone was seen once. All the patients suffered relapse after autologous stem cell transplantation, and brentuximab vedotin exposure differed.

This specimen consisted of peripheral blood mononuclear cells (PBMCs), obtained before the second cycle of nivolumab. The TCR comes from a human donor with classical Hodgkin lymphoma. This sequence joins TRBV11-2 and TRBJ2-2; no firm D call. As DNA, the CDR3 is TGTGCCAGCAGCTTACAAGGAACCGGGGAGCTGTTTTTT. Protein: CASSLQGTGELFF.